What follows are 7 T cell receptor beta chains derived from one specimen sequenced in a study of PD-1 blockade in classical Hodgkin lymphoma. Method: immunoSEQ multiplex PCR; TCRdb's copy keeps in-frame clones and lacks some. The data contain roughly 150,000 clones, just under 80% of them singletons. Exposure to brentuximab vedotin varied, and each patient had relapsed following autologous stem cell transplantation. The specimen was peripheral blood mononuclear cells (PBMCs), collected before the second cycle of nivolumab. The receptors derive from a human donor with classical Hodgkin lymphoma.

The V and J genes are TRBV29-1 and TRBJ2-1, with D possibly TRBD1 on 5 matching bases. The CDR3 is 15 residues long. Trimming stripped 6 bases from V and 2 bases from J, with 17 bases between. CDR1 is SQVTM, CDR2 ANQGSEA, per germline. The chain's CDR3 is CSVPPRAGTYNEQFF. The CDR3 nucleotides read TGCAGCGTCCCCCCCCGGGCAGGGACCTACAATGAGCAGTTCTTC.

The CDR3 nucleotides read TGTGCCAGCAGTTGGGACAGAACCTACGAGCAGTACTTC. This codes for CASSWDRTYEQYF. The chain uses TRBV6-6 and TRBJ2-7; 7 nucleotides align to TRBD1. The CDR3 totals 13 residues. From germline, CDR1 is MNHNY and CDR2 SVGAGI (reference sequence). J lost 2 bases, V lost 4 bases, and 2 bases had no gene match.

In nucleotides, the CDR3 is TGTGCCAGCAGAGGTGGATCACCCCTCCACTTT. Amino acid sequence: CASRGGSPLHF. The gene calls are TRBV19 and TRBJ1-6; no firm D call. This CDR3 is 11 amino acids long. Germline V gives CDR1 LNHDA, CDR2 SQIVND (reference sequence). V lost 9 bases and J 10 bases, leaving 10 bases between the germline ends. The entire variable domain, with the rest obtained from reference TRBV19 and TRBJ1-6, is as follows: DGGITQSPKYLFRKEGQNVTLSCEQNLNHDAMYWYRQDPGQGLRLIYYSQIVNDFQKGDIAEGYSVSREKKESFPLTVTSAQKNPTAFYLCASRGGSPLHFGNGTRLTVT.

This clone was detected only a few times. V usage is TRBV6-5 and J usage is TRBJ1-2; tentative D call: TRBD1 (6 bases). Germline V gene lookup returns CDR1 MNHEY and CDR2 SVGAGI. V gave up 5 bases and J gave up 5 bases, with 9 bases separating them. This CDR3 has 12 residues. CDR3 DNA sequence: TGTGCCAGCAGTAGGACAGCGTATGGCTACACCTTC. This codes for CASSRTAYGYTF.

V usage is TRBV7-3 and J usage is TRBJ2-7; D not certain. V dropped 3 bases and J dropped 7 bases, with 16 bases sitting between them. The germline V gene encodes CDR1 SGHTA and CDR2 FQGTGA. The CDR3 is 14 residues long. DNA for the CDR3: TGTGCCAGCAGCTTGGTCTACCCCTCGAGGGAGCAGTACTTC. As protein: CASSLVYPSREQYF. Full variable domain (missing parts from reference TRBV7-3 and TRBJ2-7): GAGVSQTPSNKVTEKGKYVELRCDPISGHTALYWYRQSLGQGPEFLIYFQGTGAADDSGLPNDRFFAVRPEGSVSTLKIQRTERGDSAVYLCASSLVYPSREQYFGPGTRLTVT.

In regard to this clone: Distinct nucleotide sequences in the sample also encode this CDR3. The V call is TRBV10-3, the J call TRBJ2-5; perhaps TRBD1 as D (6 bases). V was trimmed by 4 bases and J by 2 bases, leaving 8 bases between them. Germline V lookup: CDR1 ENHRY, CDR2 SYGVKD. This CDR3 region has 13 residues. The CDR3 spells CAISGTEQETQYF. DNA for the CDR3: TGTGCCATCAGTGGGACAGAGCAAGAGACCCAGTACTTC.

The chain employs TRBV29-1 and TRBJ2-1, with TRBD1 matching over 9 bases. Germline V gene lookup returns CDR1 SQVTM and CDR2 ANQGSEA. J gave up 3 bases and V 7 bases, and 19 bases lay outside the gene matches. This CDR3 has 18 amino acids. The CDR3 coding sequence is TGCAGCGGACGGTGGGGGACAGGGATCCATCCAGTCTACAATGAGCAGTTCTTC. This encodes CSGRWGTGIHPVYNEQFF.